Listed below are T cell receptor beta chains from one sample, sequenced in a study of blood T cell repertoires in COVID-19. Libraries were prepared by immunoSEQ multiplex PCR; TCRdb keeps only in-frame clonotypes and omits some of them. Here the sample spans about 190,000 clones, around 90% being singletons. The material sequenced was peripheral blood. The receptors were sampled from a man aged 40-50 years with active or convalescent COVID-19. Each CDR3 is given with its conserved first and last residue. A D gene is named only where the DNA matches it firmly. Clone size is shown for a subset of rows, as once, few, many or a class of expanded clone.

d_call	v_call	clone_size	j_call	cdr3_nt	cdr3_aa
NA	TRBV12-3/TRBV12-4	NA	TRBJ2-3	TGTGCCAGCAGTTTAACAGATACGCATTATTTT	CASSLTDTHYF
TRBD1	TRBV15	NA	TRBJ1-3	TGTGCCACCAGCCGAAACCGACAGGGCTCTGGAAACACCATATATTTT	CATSRNRQGSGNTIYF
TRBD1	TRBV12-5	NA	TRBJ1-1	TGTGCTAGTCGCCGGGACAGGAGCACTGAAGCTTTCTTT	CASRRDRSTEAFF
NA	TRBV5-6	once	TRBJ1-5	TGTGCCAGCAGCTTGGCCGGGGGGCGGGGTCAGCCCCAGCATTTT	CASSLAGGRGQPQHF
NA	TRBV7-9	NA	TRBJ1-5	TGTGCCAGCAGCTTACCAGGGGCTAGTCAGCCCCAGCATTTT	CASSLPGASQPQHF
NA	TRBV27	NA	TRBJ1-1	TGTGCCAGCAGCTGGGGAGTGACAGGGAACACTGAAGCTTTCTTT	CASSWGVTGNTEAFF
TRBD1	TRBV5-1	once	TRBJ1-6	TGCGCCAGCAGCTTTGGGACAGATAATTCACCCCTCCACTTT	CASSFGTDNSPLHF
TRBD1	TRBV6-1	NA	TRBJ1-5	TGTGCCAGCAGTGAAGGTTGGACAGGGGTCCAGCCCCAGCATTTT	CASSEGWTGVQPQHF
TRBD1	TRBV29-1	NA	TRBJ2-5	TGCAGCGTAGTACAGGGGTTTGGGGAGACCCAGTACTTC	CSVVQGFGETQYF
NA	TRBV2	once	TRBJ1-2	TGTGCCAGCGCGGGTCGGGGGACGGGTAACTATGGCTACACCTTC	CASAGRGTGNYGYTF